This TCR beta chain emerged from a study of siplizumab effects on memory and regulatory T cells. Unmatched junction bases numbered 4, after V lost 4 bases and J lost 1 base. CDR1 and CDR2 (germline): SGDLS, YYNGEE. The CDR3 has 16 amino acids. Note on this clone: Antigen: not known.

Study results and limitations: It seemed that naive T cells were more diverse than memory cells and were major contributors to the alloresponse.

Only in-frame clones appear in the TCRdb table, and some are missing; sequencing was by immunoSEQ multiplex PCR. The profile shows around 86,000 clones, around 94% of them singletons. The chain uses TRBV9 and TRBJ2-3; 12 bases align to TRBD2. The receptor comes from a human donor in good health. The material sequenced was non-Treg CD4+ T cells sorted from blood. This CDR3 reads CASSPRTSGGTDTQYF. In DNA, the CDR3 is TGTGCCAGCAGCCCCCGGACTAGCGGGGGCACAGATACGCAGTATTTT.